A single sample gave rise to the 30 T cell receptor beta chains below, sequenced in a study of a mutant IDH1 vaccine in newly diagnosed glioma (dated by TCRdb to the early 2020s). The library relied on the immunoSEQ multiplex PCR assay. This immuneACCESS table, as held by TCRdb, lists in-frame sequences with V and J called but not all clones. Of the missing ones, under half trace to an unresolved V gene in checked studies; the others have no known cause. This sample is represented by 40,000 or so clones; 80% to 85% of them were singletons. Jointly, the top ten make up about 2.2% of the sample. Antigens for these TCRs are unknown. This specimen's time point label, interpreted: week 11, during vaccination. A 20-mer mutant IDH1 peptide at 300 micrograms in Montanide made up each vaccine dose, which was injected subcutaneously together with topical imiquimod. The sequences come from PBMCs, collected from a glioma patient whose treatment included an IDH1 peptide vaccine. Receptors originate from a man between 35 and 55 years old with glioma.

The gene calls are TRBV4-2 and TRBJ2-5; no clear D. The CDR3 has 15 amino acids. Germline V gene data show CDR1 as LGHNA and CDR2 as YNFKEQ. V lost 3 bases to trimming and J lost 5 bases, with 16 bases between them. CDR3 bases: TGTGCCAGCAGCCACCTCGGAGACCCTCGGGAGACCCAGTACTTC. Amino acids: CASSHLGDPRETQYF.

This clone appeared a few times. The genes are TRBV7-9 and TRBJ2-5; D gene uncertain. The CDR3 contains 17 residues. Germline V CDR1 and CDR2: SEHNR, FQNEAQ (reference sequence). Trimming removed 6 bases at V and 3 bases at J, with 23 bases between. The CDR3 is CASSFWFGRTSKETQYF. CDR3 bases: TGTGCCAGCAGTTTTTGGTTCGGGCGGACGTCCAAAGAGACCCAGTACTTC.

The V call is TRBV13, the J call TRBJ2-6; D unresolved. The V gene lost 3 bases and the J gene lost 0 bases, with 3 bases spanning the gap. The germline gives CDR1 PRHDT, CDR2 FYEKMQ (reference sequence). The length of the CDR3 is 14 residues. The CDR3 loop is CASSFGSGANVLTF. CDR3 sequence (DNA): TGTGCCAGCAGCTTCGGCTCTGGGGCCAACGTCCTGACTTTC.

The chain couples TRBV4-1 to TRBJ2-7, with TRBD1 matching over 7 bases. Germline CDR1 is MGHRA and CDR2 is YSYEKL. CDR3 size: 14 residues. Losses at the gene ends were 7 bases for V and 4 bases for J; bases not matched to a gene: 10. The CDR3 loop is CASTLEQGLYEQYF. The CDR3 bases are TGCGCCAGCACCCTGGAACAGGGGTTATACGAGCAGTACTTC.

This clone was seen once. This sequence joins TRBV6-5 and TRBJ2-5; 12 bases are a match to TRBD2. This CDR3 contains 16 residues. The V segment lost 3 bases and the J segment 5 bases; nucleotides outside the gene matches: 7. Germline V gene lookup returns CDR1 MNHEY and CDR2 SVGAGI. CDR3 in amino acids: CASSYQGLAGKETQYF. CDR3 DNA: TGTGCCAGCAGTTATCAAGGACTAGCGGGAAAGGAGACCCAGTACTTC.

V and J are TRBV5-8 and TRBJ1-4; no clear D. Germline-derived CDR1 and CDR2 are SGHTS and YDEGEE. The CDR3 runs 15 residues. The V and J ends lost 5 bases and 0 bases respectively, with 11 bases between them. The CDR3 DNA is TGTGCCAGCAGTTCGAGGACCTCAACTAATGAAAAACTGTTTTTT. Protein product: CASSSRTSTNEKLFF.

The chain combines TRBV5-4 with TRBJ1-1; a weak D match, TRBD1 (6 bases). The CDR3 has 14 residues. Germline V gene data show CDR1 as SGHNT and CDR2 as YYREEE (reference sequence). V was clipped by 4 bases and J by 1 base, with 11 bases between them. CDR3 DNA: TGTGCCAGCAGCCCCGGACAGAGGAACACTGAAGCTTTCTTT. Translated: CASSPGQRNTEAFF.

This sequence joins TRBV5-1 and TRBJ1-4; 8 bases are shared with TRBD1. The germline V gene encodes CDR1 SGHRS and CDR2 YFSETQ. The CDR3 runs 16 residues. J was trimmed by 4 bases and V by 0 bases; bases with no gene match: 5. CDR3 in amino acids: CASSLATGGINEKLFF. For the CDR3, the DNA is TGCGCCAGCAGCTTGGCAACAGGGGGGATTAATGAAAAACTGTTTTTT. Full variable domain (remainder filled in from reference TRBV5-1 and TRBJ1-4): KAGVTQTPRYLIKTRGQQVTLSCSPISGHRSVSWYQQTPGQGLQFLFEYFSETQRNKGNFPGRFSGRQFSNSRSEMNVSTLELGDSALYLCASSLATGGINEKLFFGSGTQLSVL.

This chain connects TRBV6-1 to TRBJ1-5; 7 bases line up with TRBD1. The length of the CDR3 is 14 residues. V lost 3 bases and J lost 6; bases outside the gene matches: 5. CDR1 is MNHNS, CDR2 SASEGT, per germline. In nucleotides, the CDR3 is TGTGCCAGCAGTGAGTACAGGGGTCCTCAGCCCCAGCATTTT. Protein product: CASSEYRGPQPQHF.

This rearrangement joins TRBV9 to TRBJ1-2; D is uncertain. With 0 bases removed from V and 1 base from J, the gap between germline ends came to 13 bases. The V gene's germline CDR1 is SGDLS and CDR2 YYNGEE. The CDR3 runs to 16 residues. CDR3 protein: CASSVDPFGDNYGYTF. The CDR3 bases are TGTGCCAGCAGCGTAGATCCCTTTGGGGATAACTATGGCTACACCTTC.

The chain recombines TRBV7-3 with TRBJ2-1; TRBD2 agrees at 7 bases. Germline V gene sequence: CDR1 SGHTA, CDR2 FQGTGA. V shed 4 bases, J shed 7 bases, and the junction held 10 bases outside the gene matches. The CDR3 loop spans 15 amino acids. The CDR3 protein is CASSSGLGLGNEQFF. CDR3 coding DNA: TGTGCCAGCAGCTCAGGACTAGGGCTGGGAAATGAGCAGTTCTTC. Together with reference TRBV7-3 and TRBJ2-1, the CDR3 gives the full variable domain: GAGVSQTPSNKVTEKGKYVELRCDPISGHTALYWYRQSLGQGPEFLIYFQGTGAADDSGLPNDRFFAVRPEGSVSTLKIQRTERGDSAVYLCASSSGLGLGNEQFFGPGTRLTVL.

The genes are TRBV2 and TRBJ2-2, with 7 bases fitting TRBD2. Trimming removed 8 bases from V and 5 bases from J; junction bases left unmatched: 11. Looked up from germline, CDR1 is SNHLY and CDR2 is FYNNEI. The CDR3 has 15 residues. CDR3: CASRREIRHTGELFF. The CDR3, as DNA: TGTGCCAGCCGGCGGGAGATCCGACATACCGGGGAGCTGTTTTTT.

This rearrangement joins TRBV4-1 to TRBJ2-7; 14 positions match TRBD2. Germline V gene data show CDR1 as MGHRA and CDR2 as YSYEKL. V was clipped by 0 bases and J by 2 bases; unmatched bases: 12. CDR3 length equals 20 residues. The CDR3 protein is CASSQDRRTSGRTLTYEQYF. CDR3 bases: TGCGCCAGCAGCCAAGATAGGAGGACTAGCGGGAGGACGTTGACCTACGAGCAGTACTTC.

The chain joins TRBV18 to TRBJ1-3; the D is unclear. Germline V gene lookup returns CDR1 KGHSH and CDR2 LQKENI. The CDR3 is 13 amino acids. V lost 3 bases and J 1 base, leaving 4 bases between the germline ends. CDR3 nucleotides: TGTGCCAGCTCACCCGCGTCTGGAAACACCATATATTTT. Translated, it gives CASSPASGNTIYF.

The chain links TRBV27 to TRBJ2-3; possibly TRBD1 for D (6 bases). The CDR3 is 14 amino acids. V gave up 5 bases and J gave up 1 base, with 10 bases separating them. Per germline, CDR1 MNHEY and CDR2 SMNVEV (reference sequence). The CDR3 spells CASSPGQRTDTQYF. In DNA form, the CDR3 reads TGTGCCAGCAGTCCTGGACAGCGCACAGATACGCAGTATTTT.

This chain's CDR3 is CASSMTSGIDTQYF. CDR3 DNA sequence: TGCGCCAGCAGCATGACTAGCGGGATCGATACGCAGTATTTT. The chain couples TRBV5-1 to TRBJ2-3, with 11 bases lining up with TRBD2. The germline V gene has CDR1 SGHRS and CDR2 YFSETQ. The CDR3 totals 14 residues. V lost 4 bases to trimming and J lost 6 bases; unmatched junction nucleotides: 4.

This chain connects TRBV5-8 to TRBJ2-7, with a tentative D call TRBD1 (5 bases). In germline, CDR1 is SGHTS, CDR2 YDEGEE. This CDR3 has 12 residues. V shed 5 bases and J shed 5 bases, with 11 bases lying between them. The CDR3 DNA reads TGTGCCAGCAGTCACCTGGGGCACGAGCAGTACTTC. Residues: CASSHLGHEQYF.

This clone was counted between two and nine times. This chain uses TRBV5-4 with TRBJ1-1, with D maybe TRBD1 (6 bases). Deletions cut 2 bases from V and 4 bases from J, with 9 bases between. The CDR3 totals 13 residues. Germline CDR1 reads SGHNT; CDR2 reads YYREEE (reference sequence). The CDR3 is CASSLRGGTEAFF. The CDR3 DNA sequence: TGTGCCAGCAGCTTAAGGGGGGGCACTGAAGCTTTCTTT.

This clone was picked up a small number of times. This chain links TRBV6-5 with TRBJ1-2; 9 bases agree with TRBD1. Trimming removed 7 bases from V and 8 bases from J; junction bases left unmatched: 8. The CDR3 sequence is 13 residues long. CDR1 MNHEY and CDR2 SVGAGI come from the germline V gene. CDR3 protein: CASTDRGIRGYTF. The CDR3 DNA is TGTGCCAGCACGGACAGGGGCATAAGGGGCTACACCTTC.

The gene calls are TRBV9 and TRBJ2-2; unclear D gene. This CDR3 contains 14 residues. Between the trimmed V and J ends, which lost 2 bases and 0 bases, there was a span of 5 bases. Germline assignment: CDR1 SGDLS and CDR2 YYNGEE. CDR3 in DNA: TGTGCCAGCAGCGTCTCCACGAACACCGGGGAGCTGTTTTTT. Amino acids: CASSVSTNTGELFF.

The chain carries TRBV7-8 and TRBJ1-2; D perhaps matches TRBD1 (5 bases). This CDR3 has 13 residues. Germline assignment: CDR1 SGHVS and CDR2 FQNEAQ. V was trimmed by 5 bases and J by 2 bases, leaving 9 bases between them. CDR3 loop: CASSVGTNYGYTF. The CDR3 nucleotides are TGTGCCAGCAGCGTCGGGACCAACTATGGCTACACCTTC. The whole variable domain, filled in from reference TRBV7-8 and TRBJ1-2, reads GAGVSQSPRYKVAKRGQDVALRCDPISGHVSLFWYQQALGQGPEFLTYFQNEAQLDKSGLPSDRFFAERPEGSVSTLKIQRTQQEDSAVYLCASSVGTNYGYTFGSGTRLTVV.

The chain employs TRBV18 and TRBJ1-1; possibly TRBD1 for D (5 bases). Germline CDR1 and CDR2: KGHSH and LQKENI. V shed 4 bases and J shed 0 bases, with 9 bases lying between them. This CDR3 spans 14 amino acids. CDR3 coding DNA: TGTGCCAGCTCACGGTCACAGGTGAACACTGAAGCTTTCTTT. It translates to CASSRSQVNTEAFF.

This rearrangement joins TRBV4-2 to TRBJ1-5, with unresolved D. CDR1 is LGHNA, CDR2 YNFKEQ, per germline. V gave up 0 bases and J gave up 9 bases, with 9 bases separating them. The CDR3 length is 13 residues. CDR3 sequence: CASSQEEGMPQHF. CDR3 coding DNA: TGTGCCAGCAGCCAAGAAGAGGGAATGCCCCAGCATTTT.

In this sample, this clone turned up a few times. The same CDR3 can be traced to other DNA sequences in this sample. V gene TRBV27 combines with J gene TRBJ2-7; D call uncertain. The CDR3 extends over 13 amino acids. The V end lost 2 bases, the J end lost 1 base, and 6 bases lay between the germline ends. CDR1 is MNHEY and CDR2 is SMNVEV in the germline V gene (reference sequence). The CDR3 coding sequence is TGTGCCAGCAGTTTAGCCCTGTCCTACGAGCAGTACTTC. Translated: CASSLALSYEQYF.

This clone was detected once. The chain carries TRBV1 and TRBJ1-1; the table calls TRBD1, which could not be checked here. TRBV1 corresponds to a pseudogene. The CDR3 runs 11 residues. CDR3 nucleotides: TGCACCGGGTTATGCAGGACTGAAGCTTTCTTT. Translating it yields CTGLCRTEAFF.

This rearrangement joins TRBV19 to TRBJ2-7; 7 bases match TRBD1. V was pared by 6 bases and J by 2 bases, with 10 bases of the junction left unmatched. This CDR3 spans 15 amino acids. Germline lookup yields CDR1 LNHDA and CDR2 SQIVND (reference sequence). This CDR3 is CASSIGRTGPYEQYF. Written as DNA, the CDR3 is TGTGCCAGTAGCATTGGTCGGACAGGACCCTACGAGCAGTACTTC.

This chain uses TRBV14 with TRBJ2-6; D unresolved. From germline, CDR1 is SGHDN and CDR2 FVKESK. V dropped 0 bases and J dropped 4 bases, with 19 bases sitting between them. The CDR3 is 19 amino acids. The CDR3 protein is CASSQEDGVGLGGANVLTF. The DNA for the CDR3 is TGTGCCAGCAGCCAAGAAGACGGAGTGGGCTTGGGCGGGGCCAACGTCCTGACTTTC.

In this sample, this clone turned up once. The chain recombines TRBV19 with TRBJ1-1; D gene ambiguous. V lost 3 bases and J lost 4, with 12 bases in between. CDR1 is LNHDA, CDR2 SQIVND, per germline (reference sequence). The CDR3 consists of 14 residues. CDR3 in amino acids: CASSIAADPTEAFF. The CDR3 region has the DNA TGTGCCAGTAGTATTGCCGCGGACCCCACTGAAGCTTTCTTT.

The CDR3 loop reads CASSPHPIPTGWGYGYTF. CDR3 bases: TGTGCCAGCAGCCCCCATCCGATTCCCACAGGGTGGGGCTATGGCTACACCTTC. The chain combines TRBV7-2 with TRBJ1-2, with D maybe TRBD1 (6 bases). V was cut by 5 bases and J by 4 bases, with 26 bases left in between. The CDR3 contains 18 residues. Looked up from germline, CDR1 is SGHTA and CDR2 is FQGNSA.

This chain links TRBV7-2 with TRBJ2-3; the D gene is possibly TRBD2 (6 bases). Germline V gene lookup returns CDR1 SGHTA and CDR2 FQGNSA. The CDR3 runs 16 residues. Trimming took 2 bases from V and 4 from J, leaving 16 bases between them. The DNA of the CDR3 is TGTGCCAGCAGCTTACGTCCTGGGGGACTGGCAGATACGCAGTATTTT. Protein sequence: CASSLRPGGLADTQYF.